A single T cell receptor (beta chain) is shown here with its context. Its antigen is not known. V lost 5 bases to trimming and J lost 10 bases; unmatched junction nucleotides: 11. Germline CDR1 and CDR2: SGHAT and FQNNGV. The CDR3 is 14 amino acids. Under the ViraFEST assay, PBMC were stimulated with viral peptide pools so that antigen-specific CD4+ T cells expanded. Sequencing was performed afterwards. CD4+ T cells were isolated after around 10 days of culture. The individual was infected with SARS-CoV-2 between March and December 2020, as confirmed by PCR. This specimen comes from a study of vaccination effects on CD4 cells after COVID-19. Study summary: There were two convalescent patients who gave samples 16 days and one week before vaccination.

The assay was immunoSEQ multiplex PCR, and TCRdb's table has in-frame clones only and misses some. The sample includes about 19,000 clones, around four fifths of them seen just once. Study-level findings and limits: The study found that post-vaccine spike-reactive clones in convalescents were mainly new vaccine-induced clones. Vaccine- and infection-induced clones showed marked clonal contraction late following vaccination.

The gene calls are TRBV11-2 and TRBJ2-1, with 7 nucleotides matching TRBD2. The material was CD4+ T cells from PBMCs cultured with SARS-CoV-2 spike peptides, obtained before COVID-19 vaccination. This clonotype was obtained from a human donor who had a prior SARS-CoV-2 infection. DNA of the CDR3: TGTGCCAGCAGCCTTATGAGGCCCGGGGGGGAGCAGTTCTTC. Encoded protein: CASSLMRPGGEQFF.